This TCR beta chain is drawn from a study of T cell repertoires in cytomegalovirus infection. Germline lookup yields CDR1 SEHNR and CDR2 FQNEAQ (reference sequence). Trimming cost V 7 bases and J 5 bases, with 20 bases left between them. There are 16 residues in the CDR3. Study-wide points: CMV-specific HLA-C-restricted TCR beta clonotypes dominated the ex vivo response.

Comment on this clonotype: The antigen remains unidentified.

Using its own MiXCR run on the reads, TCRdb lists one record per CDR3 protein. The sample carries roughly 200,000 distinct CDR3 sequences, about 17% recorded once. This TCR was recovered from a human donor in good health (CMV status not recorded). Some clones in this sample may be carry-over from other donors' samples. What was sequenced was CD8+ T cells from PBMCs. The J gene is TRBJ2-2, the V gene TRBV7-9; weak D call: TRBD1 (6 bases). DNA for the CDR3: TGTGCCAGCATTCCCCACAGGGCCACCCTTACCGGGGAGCTGTTTTTT. This gives the protein CASIPHRATLTGELFF. The variable domain in full, completed from reference TRBV7-9 and TRBJ2-2, reads DTGVSQNPRHKITKRGQNVTFRCDPISEHNRLYWYRQTLGQGPEFLTYFQNEAQLEKSRLLSDRFSAERPKGSFSTLEIQRTEQGDSAMYLCASIPHRATLTGELFFGEGSRLTVL.